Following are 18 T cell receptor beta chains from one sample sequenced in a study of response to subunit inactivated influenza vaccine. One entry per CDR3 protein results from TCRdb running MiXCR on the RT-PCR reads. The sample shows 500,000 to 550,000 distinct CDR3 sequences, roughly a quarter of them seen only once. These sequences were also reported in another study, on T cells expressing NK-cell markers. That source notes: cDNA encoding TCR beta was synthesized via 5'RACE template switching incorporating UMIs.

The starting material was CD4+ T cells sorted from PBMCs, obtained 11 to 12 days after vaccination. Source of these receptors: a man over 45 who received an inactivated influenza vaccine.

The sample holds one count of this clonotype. The CDR3 loop reads CSARDRGPSGRASDTQYF. CDR3 sequence (DNA): TGCAGTGCTAGAGATCGCGGTCCTAGCGGGAGGGCCTCAGATACGCAGTATTTT. The rearrangement links TRBV20-1 to TRBJ2-3; 12 bases map to TRBD2. Trimming removed 0 bases from V and 4 bases from J; junction bases left unmatched: 11. The CDR3 loop spans 18 amino acids. Germline CDR1 is DFQATT and CDR2 is SNEGSKA (reference sequence).

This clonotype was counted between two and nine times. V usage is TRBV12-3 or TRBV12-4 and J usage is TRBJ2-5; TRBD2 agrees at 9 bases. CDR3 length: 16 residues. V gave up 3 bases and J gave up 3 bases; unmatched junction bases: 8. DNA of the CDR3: TGTGCCAGCAGTTTCTTGGGGGGACTAGCCAAAGAGACCCAGTACTTC. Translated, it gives CASSFLGGLAKETQYF.

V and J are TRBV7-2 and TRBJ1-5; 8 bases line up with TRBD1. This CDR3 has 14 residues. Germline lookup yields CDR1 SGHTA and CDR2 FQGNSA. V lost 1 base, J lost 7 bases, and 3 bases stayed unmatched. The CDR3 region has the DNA TGTGCCAGCAGCTTAGTCAGGGGGCGGCAGCCCCAGCATTTT. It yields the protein CASSLVRGRQPQHF.

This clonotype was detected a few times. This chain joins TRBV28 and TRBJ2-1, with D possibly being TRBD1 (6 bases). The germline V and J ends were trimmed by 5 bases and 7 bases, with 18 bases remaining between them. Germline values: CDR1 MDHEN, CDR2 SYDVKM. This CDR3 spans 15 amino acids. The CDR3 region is CASSPTGGRRNEQFF. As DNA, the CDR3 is TGTGCCAGCAGTCCGACAGGCGGGCGCCGGAATGAGCAGTTCTTC.

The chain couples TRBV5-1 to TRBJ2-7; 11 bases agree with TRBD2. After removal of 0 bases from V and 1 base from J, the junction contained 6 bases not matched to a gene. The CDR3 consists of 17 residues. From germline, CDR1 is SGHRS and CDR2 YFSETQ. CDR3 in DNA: TGCGCCAGCAGCTTGGACCCTACTAGCGGGAGTTCCTACGAGCAGTACTTC. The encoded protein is CASSLDPTSGSSYEQYF.

As DNA, the CDR3 is TGTGCCAGCAGCCCCGGTGGGGGTCAATACACTGAAGCTTTCTTT. Residues: CASSPGGGQYTEAFF. V usage is TRBV11-3 and J usage is TRBJ1-1; possibly TRBD1 for D (5 bases). In germline, CDR1 is SGHNT, CDR2 YENEEA. V was shortened by 5 bases and J by 3 bases, with 16 bases between the two germline ends. The CDR3 totals 15 residues.

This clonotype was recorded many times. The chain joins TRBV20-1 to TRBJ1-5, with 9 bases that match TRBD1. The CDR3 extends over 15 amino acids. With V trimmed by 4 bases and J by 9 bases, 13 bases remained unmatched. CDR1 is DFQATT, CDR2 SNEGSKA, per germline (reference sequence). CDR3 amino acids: CSATGQGLARLPQHF. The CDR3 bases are TGCAGTGCTACGGGACAGGGTCTAGCAAGGCTGCCCCAGCATTTT.

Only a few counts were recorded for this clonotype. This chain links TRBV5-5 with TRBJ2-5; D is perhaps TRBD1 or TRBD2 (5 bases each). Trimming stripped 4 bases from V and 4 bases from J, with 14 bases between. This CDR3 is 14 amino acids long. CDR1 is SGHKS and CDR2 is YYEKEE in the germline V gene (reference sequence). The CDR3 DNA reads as TGTGCCAGCAGCCCGGTTGAGGGGAGAGAGACCCAGTACTTC. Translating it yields CASSPVEGRETQYF.

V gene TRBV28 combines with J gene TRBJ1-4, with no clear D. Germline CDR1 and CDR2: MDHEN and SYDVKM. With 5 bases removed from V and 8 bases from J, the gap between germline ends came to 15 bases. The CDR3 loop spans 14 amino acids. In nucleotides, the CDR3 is TGTGCCAGCAGTATGGAGCCCCTGAAAGAAAAACTGTTTTTT. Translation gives CASSMEPLKEKLFF.

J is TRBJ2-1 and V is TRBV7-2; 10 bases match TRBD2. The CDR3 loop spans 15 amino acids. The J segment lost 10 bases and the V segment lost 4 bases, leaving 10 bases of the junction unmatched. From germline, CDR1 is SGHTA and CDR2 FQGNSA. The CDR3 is CASSYHSGGFSEQFF. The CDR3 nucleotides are TGTGCCAGCAGCTATCATAGCGGGGGGTTCTCGGAGCAGTTCTTC.

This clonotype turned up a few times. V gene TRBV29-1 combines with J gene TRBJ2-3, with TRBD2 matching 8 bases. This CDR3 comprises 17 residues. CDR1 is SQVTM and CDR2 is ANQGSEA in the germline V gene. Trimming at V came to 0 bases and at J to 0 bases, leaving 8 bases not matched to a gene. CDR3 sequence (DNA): TGCAGCGTTGAAGATCGGACGGGGGGGGAAAGCACAGATACGCAGTATTTT. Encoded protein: CSVEDRTGGESTDTQYF.

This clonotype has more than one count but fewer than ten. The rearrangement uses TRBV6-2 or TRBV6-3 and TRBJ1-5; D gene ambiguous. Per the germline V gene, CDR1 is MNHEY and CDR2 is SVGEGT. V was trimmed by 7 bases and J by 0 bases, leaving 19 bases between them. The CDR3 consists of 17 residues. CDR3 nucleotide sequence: TGTGCCAGCACCAGCGCCAGGTTCTACTATAGCAATCAGCCCCAGCATTTT. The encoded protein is CASTSARFYYSNQPQHF.

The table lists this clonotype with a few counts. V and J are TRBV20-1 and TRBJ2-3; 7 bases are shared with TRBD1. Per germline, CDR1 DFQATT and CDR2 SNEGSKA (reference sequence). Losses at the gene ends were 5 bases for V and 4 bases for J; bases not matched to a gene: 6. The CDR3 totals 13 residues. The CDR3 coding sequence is TGCAGTGCTCTAACAGGGGTTGCAGATACGCAGTATTTT. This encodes CSALTGVADTQYF.

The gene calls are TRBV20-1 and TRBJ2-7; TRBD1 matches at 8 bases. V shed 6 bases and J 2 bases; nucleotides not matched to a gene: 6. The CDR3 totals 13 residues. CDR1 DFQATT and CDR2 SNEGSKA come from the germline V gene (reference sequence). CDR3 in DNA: TGCAGTGCAGGACAGGGTAACGCCTACGAGCAGTACTTC. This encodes CSAGQGNAYEQYF.

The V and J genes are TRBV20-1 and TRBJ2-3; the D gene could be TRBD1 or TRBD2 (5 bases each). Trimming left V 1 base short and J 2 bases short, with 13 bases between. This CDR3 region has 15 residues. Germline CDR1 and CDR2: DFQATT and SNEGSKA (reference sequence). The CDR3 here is CSARGGTTLTDTQYF. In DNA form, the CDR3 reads TGCAGTGCTAGAGGGGGGACCACTCTCACAGATACGCAGTATTTT.

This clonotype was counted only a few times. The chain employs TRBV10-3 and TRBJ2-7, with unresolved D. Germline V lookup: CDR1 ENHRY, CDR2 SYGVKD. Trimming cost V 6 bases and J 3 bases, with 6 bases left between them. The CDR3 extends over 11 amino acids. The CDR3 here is CAISPNYEQYF. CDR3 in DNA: TGTGCCATCAGCCCCAACTACGAGCAGTACTTC.

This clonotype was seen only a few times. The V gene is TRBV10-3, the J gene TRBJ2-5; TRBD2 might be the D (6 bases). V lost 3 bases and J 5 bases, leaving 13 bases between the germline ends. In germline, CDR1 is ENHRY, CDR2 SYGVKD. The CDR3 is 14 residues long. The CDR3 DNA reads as TGTGCCATCAGTGACGTCCAAGGGAGGGAGACCCAGTACTTC. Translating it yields CAISDVQGRETQYF.

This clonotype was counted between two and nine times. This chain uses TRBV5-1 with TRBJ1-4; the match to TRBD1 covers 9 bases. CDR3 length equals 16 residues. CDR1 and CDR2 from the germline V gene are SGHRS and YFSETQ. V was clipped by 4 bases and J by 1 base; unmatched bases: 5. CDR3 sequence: CASSEGQGVTNEKLFF. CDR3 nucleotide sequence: TGCGCCAGCAGCGAGGGACAGGGTGTAACTAATGAAAAACTGTTTTTT.